Listed below are T cell receptor beta chains from one sample, sequenced in a study of T-cell reconstitution after alpha-beta-depleted transplantation in children. TCRdb re-called the PCR reads with MiXCR, one entry per CDR3 protein. The table has almost 250,000 distinct CDR3 sequences, about a quarter seen once. The sample consisted of PBMCs, taken before TCRalphabeta/CD19-depleted stem cell transplant. Every receptor here comes from a girl aged 2-9 years with Fanconi anemia, due to receive a stem cell transplant. Each CDR3 is given with its conserved first and last residue. Fields, in order: CDR3 protein, CDR3 DNA, D gene, J gene, clone size, V gene. The D gene is left open where the match is weak. Clone sizes are given selectively: once, few, many, or a class where the clone is expanded.

CDR3 protein: CASRQRELSEQYF
CDR3 DNA: TGTGCCAGCAGGCAGCGGGAGTTATCCGAGCAGTACTTC
D gene: TRBD2
J gene: TRBJ2-7
clone size: many
V gene: TRBV12-3/TRBV12-4

CDR3 protein: CASSIISRAGPKNIQYF
CDR3 DNA: TGTGCCAGTAGTATTATCTCGAGGGCGGGACCCAAAAACATTCAGTACTTC
D gene: .
J gene: TRBJ2-4
clone size: .
V gene: TRBV19

CDR3 protein: CASSVAVSMGPAASDTQYF
CDR3 DNA: TGTGCCAGCAGCGTAGCAGTATCAATGGGACCGGCGGCATCAGATACGCAGTATTTT
D gene: .
J gene: TRBJ2-3
clone size: many
V gene: TRBV9

CDR3 protein: CASSRDSDYNEQFF
CDR3 DNA: TGTGCCAGCAGCCGGGACTCAGATTACAATGAGCAGTTCTTC
D gene: .
J gene: TRBJ2-1
clone size: .
V gene: TRBV7-6

CDR3 protein: CASSDFRTGAETQYF
CDR3 DNA: TGTGCCAGCAGTGACTTTAGAACAGGGGCGGAGACCCAGTACTTC
D gene: TRBD1
J gene: TRBJ2-5
clone size: many
V gene: TRBV25-1

CDR3 protein: CASSQAGGPVNEQFF
CDR3 DNA: TGCGCCAGCAGTCAGGCGGGAGGGCCAGTCAATGAGCAGTTCTTC
D gene: TRBD2
J gene: TRBJ2-1
clone size: many
V gene: TRBV5-1

CDR3 protein: CSSLESSYNEQFF
CDR3 DNA: TGCAGCTCTTTAGAGAGCTCCTACAATGAGCAGTTCTTC
D gene: .
J gene: TRBJ2-1
clone size: few
V gene: TRBV29-1

CDR3 protein: CSAGTGAKIFYEQYF
CDR3 DNA: TGCAGTGCCGGGACAGGGGCGAAGATTTTCTACGAGCAGTACTTC
D gene: TRBD1
J gene: TRBJ2-7
clone size: many
V gene: TRBV20-1

CDR3 protein: CSVSKQGAYREQYF
CDR3 DNA: TGCAGCGTTTCCAAACAGGGGGCCTATCGCGAGCAGTACTTC
D gene: TRBD1
J gene: TRBJ2-7
clone size: many
V gene: TRBV29-1

CDR3 protein: CSACDRVGYNEQFF
CDR3 DNA: TGCAGTGCTTGCGACAGGGTAGGCTACAATGAGCAGTTCTTC
D gene: TRBD1
J gene: TRBJ2-1
clone size: many
V gene: TRBV20-1

CDR3 protein: CSVVPLNTEAFF
CDR3 DNA: TGCAGCGTTGTCCCGTTGAACACTGAAGCTTTCTTT
D gene: .
J gene: TRBJ1-1
clone size: many
V gene: TRBV29-1

CDR3 protein: CSVSPIQGAHYNEQFF
CDR3 DNA: TGCAGCGTCTCCCCCATACAGGGGGCGCATTACAATGAGCAGTTCTTC
D gene: TRBD1
J gene: TRBJ2-1
clone size: many
V gene: TRBV29-1

CDR3 protein: CASSYRTSGYNEQFF
CDR3 DNA: TGCGCCAGCAGCTATCGGACTAGCGGGTACAATGAGCAGTTCTTC
D gene: TRBD2
J gene: TRBJ2-1
clone size: many
V gene: TRBV5-1

CDR3 protein: CASSFLGSGSSYEQYF
CDR3 DNA: TGTGCCAGCAGTTTTTTGGGAAGCGGGAGCTCCTACGAGCAGTACTTC
D gene: TRBD2
J gene: TRBJ2-7
clone size: few
V gene: TRBV27

CDR3 protein: CASSSHLAGRSEQFF
CDR3 DNA: TGTGCCAGCAGTTCACACCTAGCGGGACGTAGTGAGCAGTTCTTC
D gene: TRBD2
J gene: TRBJ2-1
clone size: few
V gene: TRBV28

CDR3 protein: CSALGQENTEAFF
CDR3 DNA: TGCAGCGCCTTGGGACAGGAGAACACTGAAGCTTTCTTT
D gene: TRBD1
J gene: TRBJ1-1
clone size: once
V gene: TRBV29-1

CDR3 protein: CASSDPVRGNQPQHF
CDR3 DNA: TGTGCCAGCAGCGACCCGGTTAGAGGCAATCAGCCCCAGCATTTT
D gene: .
J gene: TRBJ1-5
clone size: many
V gene: TRBV12-3/TRBV12-4

CDR3 protein: CSARVGLMDIQYF
CDR3 DNA: TGCAGTGCTAGAGTAGGTCTCATGGACATTCAGTACTTC
D gene: .
J gene: TRBJ2-4
clone size: .
V gene: TRBV20-1

CDR3 protein: CSVREVGELFF
CDR3 DNA: TGCAGCGTTAGGGAGGTCGGGGAGCTGTTTTTT
D gene: .
J gene: TRBJ2-2
clone size: .
V gene: TRBV29-1

CDR3 protein: CATSDLDNQPQHF
CDR3 DNA: TGTGCCACCAGTGATTTGGACAATCAGCCCCAGCATTTT
D gene: .
J gene: TRBJ1-5
clone size: few
V gene: TRBV24-1

CDR3 protein: CAISESGHEQFF
CDR3 DNA: TGTGCCATCAGTGAGTCAGGTCATGAGCAGTTCTTC
D gene: .
J gene: TRBJ2-1
clone size: many
V gene: TRBV10-3

CDR3 protein: CASSQRTGTNNEQFF
CDR3 DNA: TGTGCCAGCAGCCAAAGGACAGGGACTAACAATGAGCAGTTCTTC
D gene: .
J gene: TRBJ2-1
clone size: .
V gene: TRBV7-9

CDR3 protein: CASSFVNTGELFF
CDR3 DNA: TGTGCCAGCAGCTTTGTAAACACCGGGGAGCTGTTTTTT
D gene: .
J gene: TRBJ2-2
clone size: many
V gene: TRBV5-6

CDR3 protein: CSATSGTASYEQYF
CDR3 DNA: TGCAGTGCTACCTCCGGGACAGCCAGCTACGAGCAGTACTTC
D gene: TRBD1
J gene: TRBJ2-7
clone size: few
V gene: TRBV20-1

CDR3 protein: CASSQLAGIDEQFF
CDR3 DNA: TGTGCCAGCAGCCAACTAGCGGGGATCGATGAGCAGTTCTTC
D gene: TRBD2
J gene: TRBJ2-1
clone size: .
V gene: TRBV7-6

CDR3 protein: CASSLTDREGYEQYF
CDR3 DNA: TGCGCCAGCAGCCTGACCGACAGGGAAGGTTACGAGCAGTACTTC
D gene: TRBD1
J gene: TRBJ2-7
clone size: .
V gene: TRBV4-1

CDR3 protein: CASSPTSYEQFF
CDR3 DNA: TGTGCCAGCAGCCCAACTAGCTACGAGCAGTTCTTC
D gene: .
J gene: TRBJ2-1
clone size: .
V gene: TRBV6-6

CDR3 protein: CSARMGDYEQYF
CDR3 DNA: TGCAGTGCTAGAATGGGCGACTACGAGCAGTACTTC
D gene: .
J gene: TRBJ2-7
clone size: few
V gene: TRBV20-1

CDR3 protein: CASSPTGASNEQYF
CDR3 DNA: TGTGCCAGCAGTCCCACAGGGGCATCCAACGAGCAGTACTTC
D gene: TRBD1
J gene: TRBJ2-7
clone size: few
V gene: TRBV3-1

CDR3 protein: CSAGGLQNPSEQYF
CDR3 DNA: TGCAGTGCTGGAGGACTGCAAAACCCGTCTGAGCAGTACTTC
D gene: .
J gene: TRBJ2-7
clone size: many
V gene: TRBV20-1

CDR3 protein: CASSSSQGNPYEQYF
CDR3 DNA: TGTGCCAGCAGCTCATCACAGGGGAACCCCTACGAGCAGTACTTC
D gene: .
J gene: TRBJ2-7
clone size: many
V gene: TRBV21-1

CDR3 protein: CASSPKTGNTEAFF
CDR3 DNA: TGCGCCAGCAGTCCAAAAACAGGGAACACTGAAGCTTTCTTT
D gene: .
J gene: TRBJ1-1
clone size: .
V gene: TRBV5-1

CDR3 protein: CASSWAGGLENIQYF
CDR3 DNA: TGTGCCAGCAGTTGGGCGGGGGGGCTTGAAAACATTCAGTACTTC
D gene: TRBD2
J gene: TRBJ2-4
clone size: few
V gene: TRBV12-3/TRBV12-4

CDR3 protein: CASSLTGSSYEQYF
CDR3 DNA: TGTGCCAGCAGTCTTACAGGGAGCTCCTACGAGCAGTACTTC
D gene: .
J gene: TRBJ2-7
clone size: many
V gene: TRBV28

CDR3 protein: CASSQDGQDRGPNEQFF
CDR3 DNA: TGTGCCAGCAGCCAAGACGGCCAGGACAGGGGGCCCAATGAGCAGTTCTTC
D gene: TRBD1
J gene: TRBJ2-1
clone size: .
V gene: TRBV4-2

CDR3 protein: CASSPVGLAGVDEQFF
CDR3 DNA: TGTGCCAGCAGCCCCGTGGGGCTAGCGGGAGTTGATGAGCAGTTCTTC
D gene: TRBD2
J gene: TRBJ2-1
clone size: .
V gene: TRBV7-3

CDR3 protein: CASSFSGRASYEQYF
CDR3 DNA: TGTGCCAGCAGTTTTAGCGGGAGGGCCAGCTACGAGCAGTACTTC
D gene: TRBD2
J gene: TRBJ2-7
clone size: few
V gene: TRBV28

CDR3 protein: CASSSYHSGRIHEQYF
CDR3 DNA: TGTGCCAGCAGTTCATACCATAGCGGGAGGATCCACGAGCAGTACTTC
D gene: TRBD2
J gene: TRBJ2-7
clone size: many
V gene: TRBV28

CDR3 protein: CASSGQRDLTYEQYF
CDR3 DNA: TGTGCCAGCAGTGGCCAGCGGGATTTAACCTACGAGCAGTACTTC
D gene: TRBD2
J gene: TRBJ2-7
clone size: .
V gene: TRBV25-1

CDR3 protein: CSARPSLREHEQFF
CDR3 DNA: TGCAGTGCTAGACCCTCCCTGCGGGAGCATGAGCAGTTCTTC
D gene: TRBD2
J gene: TRBJ2-1
clone size: .
V gene: TRBV20-1

CDR3 protein: CASSPAPSGLAGANEQFF
CDR3 DNA: TGTGCCAGCAGCCCCGCCCCATCCGGACTAGCGGGAGCTAATGAGCAGTTCTTC
D gene: TRBD2
J gene: TRBJ2-1
clone size: .
V gene: TRBV7-8

CDR3 protein: CASSLSSASGIRSYNEQFF
CDR3 DNA: TGTGCCAGCAGCTTAAGCTCGGCTAGCGGGATACGCTCCTACAATGAGCAGTTCTTC
D gene: TRBD2
J gene: TRBJ2-1
clone size: few
V gene: TRBV7-3

CDR3 protein: CASSWGLSEQFF
CDR3 DNA: TGCGCCAGCAGCTGGGGACTTTCGGAGCAGTTCTTC
D gene: .
J gene: TRBJ2-1
clone size: few
V gene: TRBV5-1

CDR3 protein: CASSLYASGRSYNEQFF
CDR3 DNA: TGTGCCAGCAGCTTATATGCTAGCGGGAGATCCTACAATGAGCAGTTCTTC
D gene: TRBD2
J gene: TRBJ2-1
clone size: many
V gene: TRBV11-2

CDR3 protein: CSARDPGTGNYEQYF
CDR3 DNA: TGCAGTGCTAGAGATCCCGGGACAGGGAACTACGAGCAGTACTTC
D gene: TRBD1
J gene: TRBJ2-7
clone size: many
V gene: TRBV20-1

CDR3 protein: CASSVTREQGQFF
CDR3 DNA: TGTGCCAGCAGTGTCACACGGGAGCAGGGACAGTTCTTC
D gene: .
J gene: TRBJ2-1
clone size: .
V gene: TRBV2